A selection of T cell receptor beta chains follows, all from one sample in a study of T cells in Graves' hyperthyroidism and ophthalmopathy. TCRdb ran MiXCR on the multiplex PCR reads and lists one entry per CDR3 protein. The sample yields 35,000 to 45,000 distinct CDR3 sequences, approximately 52% seen once. The sequencing input was blood. The receptors shown here come from a man in his forties with Graves' ophthalmopathy. Both conserved end residues are part of each CDR3. A D gene is named only where the DNA matches it firmly. Rows may omit the clone size; those that give it use once, few, many or a size class.

d_gene,j_gene,abundance,v_gene,CDR3aa,CDR3nt
NA,TRBJ1-6,many,TRBV18,CASSPVRQNSPLHF,TGTGCCAGCTCACCGGTCAGGCAAAATTCACCCCTCCACTTT
NA,TRBJ2-1,NA,TRBV19,CASSFGVTQYNEQFF,TGTGCCAGTAGTTTCGGGGTCACTCAATACAATGAGCAGTTCTTC
TRBD1,TRBJ2-3,many,TRBV5-1,CASSLEQGARADTQYF,TGCGCCAGCAGCTTAGAACAGGGGGCGCGGGCAGATACGCAGTATTTT
NA,TRBJ1-1,NA,TRBV20-1,CSARVGPSTEAFF,TGCAGTGCTAGGGTAGGACCGTCTACTGAAGCTTTCTTT
NA,TRBJ1-4,once,TRBV9,CASSVEYGSATNEKLFF,TGTGCCAGCAGCGTAGAATACGGGAGCGCAACTAATGAAAAACTGTTTTTT
NA,TRBJ1-4,NA,TRBV29-1,CSVAFTGGDGEKLFF,TGCAGCGTTGCTTTCACCGGGGGCGATGGTGAAAAACTGTTTTTT
TRBD2,TRBJ2-3,NA,TRBV9,CASSATSGGTDTQYF,TGTGCCAGCAGCGCCACTAGCGGGGGCACAGATACGCAGTATTTT
NA,TRBJ1-5,NA,TRBV20-1,CSARVLLAGFHPQHF,TGCAGTGCTAGAGTTCTACTAGCGGGATTTCACCCCCAGCATTTT
NA,TRBJ2-2,NA,TRBV6-1,CASSDTLF,TGTGCCAGCAGTGATACGCTTTTT
TRBD1,TRBJ2-6,NA,TRBV24-1,CATSDRAGANVLTF,TGTGCCACCAGCGACAGGGCTGGGGCCAATGTCCTGACTTTC
NA,TRBJ2-3,NA,TRBV2,CASSEEGSYNEQYF,TGTGCCAGCAGTGAGGAGGGTTCTTACAATGAGCAGTATTTT
NA,TRBJ1-6,many,TRBV6-1,CASSPFSGDNSPLHF,TGTGCCTCTTCCCCATTCTCGGGGGATAATTCACCCCTCCACTTT
TRBD1,TRBJ1-2,NA,TRBV7-2,CASSPSGTGKLGLYGYTF,TGTGCCAGCAGCCCTAGCGGGACAGGGAAATTGGGACTCTATGGCTACACCTTC
NA,TRBJ2-7,many,TRBV12-3/TRBV12-4,CASSLTHLNEQYF,TGTGCCAGCAGTTTAACGCATCTCAACGAGCAGTACTTC
TRBD1,TRBJ1-1,NA,TRBV6-5,CASSYHRGLLF,TGTGCCAGCAGTTACCACAGGGGGCTTTTATTT
NA,TRBJ2-3,NA,TRBV20-1,CSARYLGFPDTQYF,TGCAGTGCTAGATATCTCGGGTTCCCAGATACGCAGTATTTT
NA,TRBJ1-1,NA,TRBV29-1,CSQRQTGRDTEAFF,TGCAGCCAGAGACAGACAGGTAGGGACACTGAAGCTTTCTTT
TRBD2,TRBJ2-2,many,TRBV7-8,CASRTSGEDTGELFF,TGTGCCAGTAGGACTAGCGGGGAGGACACCGGGGAGCTGTTTTTT
TRBD1,TRBJ2-1,many,TRBV11-3,CASSRGQGSNEQFF,TGTGCCAGCAGCCGTGGACAGGGATCCAATGAGCAGTTCTTC
NA,TRBJ1-2,many,TRBV5-1,CASYDGPANYGYTF,TGCGCCAGCTACGACGGGCCAGCTAACTATGGCTACACCTTC
NA,TRBJ2-5,NA,TRBV28,CASSLSRVSKTQYF,TGTGCCAGCAGTTTATCAAGGGTATCGAAGACCCAGTACTTC
TRBD1,TRBJ2-7,many,TRBV20-1,CSAAGQGPSLEQYF,TGCAGTGCTGCAGGACAGGGGCCTTCGCTAGAGCAGTACTTC
NA,TRBJ2-7,NA,TRBV9,CASSAEQGRGAYEQYF,TGTGCCAGCAGCGCAGAACAGGGCCGAGGAGCCTACGAGCAGTACTTC
NA,TRBJ1-2,NA,TRBV13,CASSLGHSGNTF,TGTGCCAGCAGCTTAGGTCACTCTGGAAACACCTTC
TRBD1,TRBJ1-2,many,TRBV20-1,CSASRSGGPIGRGYTF,TGCAGTGCTAGCCGGTCAGGGGGCCCAATCGGACGCGGCTACACCTTC
NA,TRBJ2-3,medium-sized,TRBV15,CATSRGSTDTQYF,TGTGCCACCTCCCGGGGTAGCACAGATACGCAGTATTTT
NA,TRBJ2-3,NA,TRBV19,CASSTPSTDSQYF,TGTGCCAGTAGTACCCCAAGCACAGATTCGCAGTATTTT
TRBD2,TRBJ2-2,many,TRBV27,CASSFGLAGTGELFF,TGTGCCAGCAGTTTCGGACTAGCGGGGACCGGGGAGCTGTTTTTT
NA,TRBJ1-6,many,TRBV7-2,CASSLTGESPLHF,TGTGCCAGCAGCCTAACCGGGGAATCACCCCTCCACTTT
NA,TRBJ1-2,many,TRBV3-1,CASSQGWTVGNYGYTF,TGTGCCAGCAGCCAAGGTTGGACGGTAGGGAACTATGGCTACACCTTC
NA,TRBJ2-7,many,TRBV5-1,CASSLVTDSLYEQYF,TGCGCCAGCAGCTTGGTAACAGACTCTCTCTACGAGCAGTACTTC
TRBD2,TRBJ2-7,NA,TRBV20-1,CSAHPLAGLAGVEQYF,TGCAGTGCTCATCCCCTCGCGGGACTAGCGGGAGTTGAGCAGTACTTC
NA,TRBJ2-2,many,TRBV7-6,CASSWRSGGTNTGELFF,TGTGCCAGCAGCTGGAGGTCCGGCGGCACGAACACCGGGGAGCTGTTTTTT
TRBD2,TRBJ2-5,NA,TRBV12-5,CASGLTSGRAETQYF,TGTGCTAGTGGTTTGACTAGCGGGAGGGCAGAGACCCAGTACTTC
NA,TRBJ1-5,NA,TRBV19,CASSFGGLNQPQHF,TGTGCCAGTAGTTTCGGGGGCCTCAATCAGCCCCAGCATTTT
TRBD1,TRBJ2-1,many,TRBV6-5,CASGTGAYNEQFF,TGTGCCAGCGGGACAGGGGCATACAATGAGCAGTTCTTC
NA,TRBJ2-5,NA,TRBV14,CASSQLPDQETQYF,TGTGCCAGCAGCCAGCTACCAGACCAAGAGACCCAGTACTTC
NA,TRBJ1-5,few,TRBV7-2,CASSLPGPARPQHF,TGTGCCAGCAGCCTACCTGGGCCCGCTCGGCCCCAGCATTTT
NA,TRBJ1-4,NA,TRBV29-1,CGVTTGGDGERLFF,TGCGGTGTTACGACGGGGGGCGATGGTGAAAGACTGTTTTTT
NA,TRBJ1-5,once,TRBV24-1,CATSAGGPQHF,TGTGCCACCAGTGCGGGTGGGCCCCAGCATTTT
NA,TRBJ1-4,NA,TRBV10-3,CAINPGAGATNEKLFF,TGTGCCATCAACCCTGGGGCGGGGGCAACTAATGAAAAACTGTTTTTT
NA,TRBJ2-1,medium-sized,TRBV20-1,CSGSQGGHNEQFF,TGCAGTGGATCGCAGGGAGGCCACAATGAGCAGTTCTTC
TRBD2,TRBJ2-3,many,TRBV5-6,CASTTAGGTDTQYF,TGTGCCAGCACCACGGCGGGGGGTACAGATACGCAGTATTTT
TRBD2,TRBJ2-1,many,TRBV20-1,CSGTQPRLAGPRHLNEQFF,TGCAGTGGAACACAGCCGCGACTAGCGGGACCCCGTCACCTCAATGAGCAGTTCTTC
NA,TRBJ2-1,NA,TRBV10-1,CASSVGGDTDTQFF,TGCGCCAGCAGTGTAGGGGGGGACACAGATACGCAGTTCTTC
TRBD2,TRBJ2-3,many,TRBV19,CASSFLAGATDTQYF,TGTGCCAGTAGTTTCCTAGCGGGGGCCACAGATACGCAGTATTTT
NA,TRBJ2-5,many,TRBV5-8,CASSLEGLTQETQYF,TGTGCCAGCAGCTTGGAGGGGCTCACGCAAGAGACCCAGTACTTC
NA,TRBJ2-7,NA,TRBV14,CARTGPTHF,TGTGCGCGGACGGGCCCTACCCACTTC
NA,TRBJ2-7,many,TRBV5-1,CASSSGYEQYF,TGCGCCAGCAGCTCCGGATACGAGCAGTACTTC
TRBD1,TRBJ1-2,many,TRBV2,CASSEASMRGLHGYTF,TGTGCCAGCAGTGAAGCGTCGATGAGGGGGCTTCATGGCTACACCTTC
NA,TRBJ2-3,many,TRBV19,CASSTPSTDTQYF,TGTGCCAGTAGTACCCCTAGCACAGATACGCAGTATTTT
TRBD1,TRBJ1-1,NA,TRBV5-1,CASSLASGGVGEAFF,TGCGCCAGCAGCTTGGCGTCAGGGGGCGTCGGTGAAGCTTTCTTT
NA,TRBJ2-6,NA,TRBV7-9,CASSLASTRSGANVPTF,TGTGCCAGCAGCTTAGCAAGCACCCGCTCAGGGGCCAACGTCCCGACTTTC
TRBD1,TRBJ2-4,NA,TRBV20-1,CSATRTGRSKTIRYF,TGCAGTGCTACGAGGACAGGGAGATCCAAAACCATTCGGTACTTC
TRBD1,TRBJ2-1,many,TRBV7-9,CASSFAGTGHNEQFF,TGTGCCAGCAGTTTTGCCGGGACAGGTCACAATGAGCAGTTCTTC
NA,TRBJ2-5,many,TRBV30,CAWSLSADRTGETQYF,TGTGCCTGGAGCCTCTCCGCTGACAGGACGGGAGAGACCCAGTACTTC
TRBD2,TRBJ2-3,many,TRBV20-1,CSAILAGRTDTQYF,TGCAGTGCTATTTTAGCGGGGCGCACAGATACGCAGTATTTT
TRBD1,TRBJ2-1,NA,TRBV12-3/TRBV12-4,CASRGTGTSSEQFF,TGTGCCAGTCGGGGGACAGGGACTTCGAGTGAGCAGTTCTTC
NA,TRBJ2-1,NA,TRBV12-3/TRBV12-4,CASSNFPAGGLFF,TGTGCCAGTAGCAACTTCCCCGCCGGGGGGCTGTTCTTC
NA,TRBJ1-1,NA,TRBV6-4,CGSSAQSGGGSEAFF,TGTGGCAGTAGTGCCCAATCGGGAGGGGGGTCTGAAGCTTTCTTT